This record looks at one TCR beta chain sequence and its context. The RNA, about 0.5 to 1 ug, was put through reverse transcription using random hexamers. By means of immunoSEQ multiplex PCR, TCR beta CDR3 spanning 54 Vbeta and 13 Jbeta underwent amplification. A single record per CDR3 protein comes from TCRdb applying MiXCR to the immunoSEQ multiplex PCR reads. The table has about 290,000 distinct CDR3 sequences, 65% to 90% seen once. This CDR3 is built from 15 residues. V shed 2 bases, J shed 4 bases, and the junction held 1 base outside the gene matches. Germline loops: CDR1 MDHEN, CDR2 SYDVKM. The T cells that were sequenced for TCR beta were CD8+ and CD4+ cells from blood. The data originate from a study of CD8 T cells in Susac syndrome.

This receptor was obtained from a human donor with multiple sclerosis. This chain uses TRBV28 with TRBJ2-7, with 14 bases aligning to TRBD2. The material sequenced was CD8+ T cells from PBMCs. The CDR3 loop is CASSLRLAGGYEQYF. Written as DNA, the CDR3 is TGTGCCAGCAGTTTAAGACTAGCGGGAGGGTACGAGCAGTACTTC.